By sample fraction, the clone carrying this TCR beta chain is medium-sized. What it binds is unknown. With the library built for alpha chains, this beta chain is off target and its frequency is not meaningful. These data are taken from a study of spatial heterogeneity in lung cancer. Study-wide results and limits: Counts that tracked tumor mutation counts were those of expanded intratumoral alpha and beta TCRs. Coverage of tumor T cells, an estimated figure, was approximately 6.9% for alpha and around 13% for beta chains.

Via MiXCR, TCRdb re-called the 5' RACE reads, giving one row per CDR3 protein. The sample carries under 20,000 distinct CDR3 sequences, 5% to 8% recorded once. The sample's time point: sample taken at primary tumor resection. Per germline, CDR1 SGHTA and CDR2 FQGNSA. The CDR3 covers 13 residues. Trimming cost V 4 bases and J 7 bases; bases outside gene matches: 4. This sequence originates from a male donor with early-stage non-small cell lung cancer. V usage is TRBV7-2 and J usage is TRBJ1-2; TRBD1 aligns across 9 bases. Sequencing was performed on lung tumor tissue, taken at surgery. The CDR3 here is CASSSGQGLGYTF. CDR3 nucleotide sequence: TGTGCCAGCAGCTCGGGACAGGGACTTGGCTACACCTTC.